This T cell receptor (beta chain) derives from a study of CD8+ T cells in alopecia areata. Reverse transcribed after extraction, RNA yielded cDNA as the sequencing template. Measured with immunoSEQ multiplex PCR; TCRdb has only the in-frame clones, and not every one. The sample consists of 55,000 to 70,000 clones, approximately 45% of them appearing once. PBMCs served as the source from which CD4+ and CD8+ T cells were sorted. The CDR3 is made up of 9 amino acids. V was trimmed by 4 bases and J by 9 bases, leaving 5 bases between them. Germline assignment: CDR1 SQVTM and CDR2 ANQGSEA. The chain is built from TRBV29-1 and TRBJ2-3; D unclear. The source is a human donor with alopecia areata. Sequenced here: CD8+ T cells sorted from blood, sampled at week 0. CDR3 DNA: TGCAGCGTTGGCAGAACGCAGTATTTT. Its protein is CSVGRTQYF.